These T cell receptor beta chains were read from a single sample in a study of metastatic and nonmetastatic thyroid tumors. TCRdb reanalyzed the PCR reads with MiXCR. This table holds about 21,000 clones, around 18% found once. The sample taken for sequencing was blood. These receptors were taken from a male donor with papillary thyroid cancer or a benign thyroid nodule (not recorded which). Some clones in this sample may be carry-over from other donors' samples. Both conserved end residues are part of each CDR3. A D gene is named only where the DNA matches it firmly. Rows may omit the clone size; those that give it use once, few, many or a size class.

d_call: TRBD2; cdr3_length: 16; clone_size: many; v_call: TRBV9; j_call: TRBJ2-3; cdr3_nt: TGTGCCAGCAGCCCGGGACTAGCGGGGGTGGTAGATACGCAGTATTTT; cdr3_aa: CASSPGLAGVVDTQYF
d_call: TRBD1; cdr3_length: 16; clone_size: many; v_call: TRBV10-3; j_call: TRBJ2-1; cdr3_nt: TGTGCCATCAGTGAGTCTTTAGGGACAGGGGCCAATGAGCAGTTCTTC; cdr3_aa: CAISESLGTGANEQFF
d_call: -; cdr3_length: 12; clone_size: -; v_call: TRBV7-2; j_call: TRBJ2-5; cdr3_nt: TGTGCCAGCAGCTTACTTGAAGAGACCCAGTACTTC; cdr3_aa: CASSLLEETQYF
d_call: TRBD1; cdr3_length: 15; clone_size: many; v_call: TRBV7-2; j_call: TRBJ1-6; cdr3_nt: TGTGCCAGCAGCTCGCAGGGGGTCCATAATTCACCCCTCCACTTT; cdr3_aa: CASSSQGVHNSPLHF
d_call: TRBD1; cdr3_length: 13; clone_size: many; v_call: TRBV7-2; j_call: TRBJ2-7; cdr3_nt: TGTGCCAGCAGCCCCGGGACAGATTACGAGCAGTACTTC; cdr3_aa: CASSPGTDYEQYF
d_call: TRBD1; cdr3_length: 14; clone_size: medium-sized; v_call: TRBV12-3/TRBV12-4; j_call: TRBJ1-2; cdr3_nt: TGTGCCAGCAGGTACGCAGGGGGCAACTATGGCTACACCTTC; cdr3_aa: CASRYAGGNYGYTF
d_call: -; cdr3_length: 14; clone_size: many; v_call: TRBV20-1; j_call: TRBJ1-1; cdr3_nt: TGCAGTGCCATAGCTGGGCAAGGGAACACTGAAGCTTTCTTT; cdr3_aa: CSAIAGQGNTEAFF
d_call: TRBD1; cdr3_length: 15; clone_size: many; v_call: TRBV20-1; j_call: TRBJ1-4; cdr3_nt: TGCAGTGCTAGACTTGAACAGGGGCTGCCAGAAAAACTGTTTTTT; cdr3_aa: CSARLEQGLPEKLFF
d_call: -; cdr3_length: 15; clone_size: many; v_call: TRBV5-4; j_call: TRBJ1-6; cdr3_nt: TGTGCCAGCAGCTTGGGGGGACGTTTGAATTCACCCCTCCACTTT; cdr3_aa: CASSLGGRLNSPLHF
d_call: -; cdr3_length: 16; clone_size: -; v_call: TRBV6-2/TRBV6-3; j_call: TRBJ2-1; cdr3_nt: TGTGCCAGCAGCGCATCCCAAACACAACTCTACAATGAGCAGTTCTTC; cdr3_aa: CASSASQTQLYNEQFF
d_call: -; cdr3_length: 17; clone_size: -; v_call: TRBV28; j_call: TRBJ2-1; cdr3_nt: TGTGCCAGCAGTCCCCGGTCAGGGTGGTTCTCTGGCAATGAGCAGTTCTTC; cdr3_aa: CASSPRSGWFSGNEQFF
d_call: -; cdr3_length: 13; clone_size: few; v_call: TRBV12-3/TRBV12-4; j_call: TRBJ1-1; cdr3_nt: TGTGCCAGCATCCGACATACCGGGACAGAAGCTTTCTTT; cdr3_aa: CASIRHTGTEAFF
d_call: TRBD1; cdr3_length: 16; clone_size: -; v_call: TRBV30; j_call: TRBJ1-1; cdr3_nt: TGTGCCTGGAGTAGCAGGAGACAGGGGGCGCAAACTGAAGCTTTCTTT; cdr3_aa: CAWSSRRQGAQTEAFF
d_call: -; cdr3_length: 13; clone_size: many; v_call: TRBV6-1; j_call: TRBJ2-3; cdr3_nt: TGTGCCAGCAGTAGGGGGGTCACAGATACGCAGTATTTT; cdr3_aa: CASSRGVTDTQYF
d_call: -; cdr3_length: 18; clone_size: few; v_call: TRBV6-2/TRBV6-3; j_call: TRBJ2-3; cdr3_nt: TGTGCCAGCACCCTACGCCCGTGGGGACGCCTGATCACAGATACGCAGTATTTT; cdr3_aa: CASTLRPWGRLITDTQYF
d_call: -; cdr3_length: 14; clone_size: -; v_call: TRBV5-1; j_call: TRBJ2-1; cdr3_nt: TGCGCCAGCAGCTTGGTCGTAGGGCCCAATGAGCAGTTCTTC; cdr3_aa: CASSLVVGPNEQFF
d_call: TRBD2; cdr3_length: 15; clone_size: many; v_call: TRBV7-3; j_call: TRBJ2-5; cdr3_nt: TGTGCCACCAACCCTTCGGGGGGGCATGAGGTGACCCAGTACTTC; cdr3_aa: CATNPSGGHEVTQYF
d_call: -; cdr3_length: 15; clone_size: many; v_call: TRBV18; j_call: TRBJ1-1; cdr3_nt: TGTGCCAGCTCCTCCACCAACAGACCGAACACTGAAGCTTTCTTT; cdr3_aa: CASSSTNRPNTEAFF
d_call: -; cdr3_length: 15; clone_size: many; v_call: TRBV2; j_call: TRBJ2-1; cdr3_nt: TGTGCCAGCAGTAGCGACACCACGTCTTACAATGAGCAGTTCTTC; cdr3_aa: CASSSDTTSYNEQFF
d_call: TRBD1; cdr3_length: 13; clone_size: many; v_call: TRBV29-1; j_call: TRBJ1-4; cdr3_nt: TGCAGCGGTAGGACAGGGAGTCATGAAAAACTGTTTTTT; cdr3_aa: CSGRTGSHEKLFF
d_call: TRBD1; cdr3_length: 14; clone_size: many; v_call: TRBV5-6; j_call: TRBJ1-1; cdr3_nt: TGTGCCAGCAGCTGGGGGACAGCGAACACTGAAGCTTTCTTT; cdr3_aa: CASSWGTANTEAFF
d_call: -; cdr3_length: 14; clone_size: medium-sized; v_call: TRBV6-1; j_call: TRBJ1-4; cdr3_nt: TGTGCCAGCAGTGAAATCAGGGCTGGCGAAAAACTGTTTTTT; cdr3_aa: CASSEIRAGEKLFF
d_call: TRBD1; cdr3_length: 20; clone_size: many; v_call: TRBV6-5; j_call: TRBJ1-3; cdr3_nt: TGTGCCAGCAGTTATCTTCGGTCGTTTCGGGGACAGGGGTCTGGAAACACCATATATTTT; cdr3_aa: CASSYLRSFRGQGSGNTIYF
d_call: -; cdr3_length: 14; clone_size: -; v_call: TRBV2; j_call: TRBJ2-2; cdr3_nt: TGTGCCAGCGGCAAGCGGACCGAGATCGGGGAGCTGTTTTTT; cdr3_aa: CASGKRTEIGELFF
d_call: TRBD1; cdr3_length: 20; clone_size: many; v_call: TRBV5-1; j_call: TRBJ1-6; cdr3_nt: TGCGCCAGCAGCTTGGGAGTCCGGGACAGGCGAAATTACTATAATTCACCCCTCCACTTT; cdr3_aa: CASSLGVRDRRNYYNSPLHF
d_call: TRBD1; cdr3_length: 17; clone_size: -; v_call: TRBV7-8; j_call: TRBJ2-6; cdr3_nt: TGTGCCAGCAGCTTGGGACAGGGACGCTCTGGGGCCAACGTCCTGACTTTC; cdr3_aa: CASSLGQGRSGANVLTF
d_call: TRBD2; cdr3_length: 17; clone_size: many; v_call: TRBV9; j_call: TRBJ2-5; cdr3_nt: TGTGCCAGCAGCGAAGCGACTAGCGGGAGGGCGGGGGAGACCCAGTACTTC; cdr3_aa: CASSEATSGRAGETQYF
d_call: -; cdr3_length: 13; clone_size: -; v_call: TRBV5-1; j_call: TRBJ2-7; cdr3_nt: TGCGCCAGCAGCTTGGCGGGGAGGTACGAGCAGTACTTC; cdr3_aa: CASSLAGRYEQYF
d_call: TRBD2; cdr3_length: 17; clone_size: many; v_call: TRBV9; j_call: TRBJ2-5; cdr3_nt: TGTGCCAGCAGCGTAGCTACGTCTAGCGGGGGGGTGGAGACCCAGTACTTC; cdr3_aa: CASSVATSSGGVETQYF
d_call: -; cdr3_length: 14; clone_size: many; v_call: TRBV12-3/TRBV12-4; j_call: TRBJ2-5; cdr3_nt: TGTGCCAGCAGTTTCCCGGGCGACGGGGAGACCCAGTACTTC; cdr3_aa: CASSFPGDGETQYF
d_call: -; cdr3_length: 13; clone_size: many; v_call: TRBV7-3; j_call: TRBJ1-1; cdr3_nt: TGTGCCAGCACCCCAACGGGGAGCACTGAAGCTTTCTTT; cdr3_aa: CASTPTGSTEAFF